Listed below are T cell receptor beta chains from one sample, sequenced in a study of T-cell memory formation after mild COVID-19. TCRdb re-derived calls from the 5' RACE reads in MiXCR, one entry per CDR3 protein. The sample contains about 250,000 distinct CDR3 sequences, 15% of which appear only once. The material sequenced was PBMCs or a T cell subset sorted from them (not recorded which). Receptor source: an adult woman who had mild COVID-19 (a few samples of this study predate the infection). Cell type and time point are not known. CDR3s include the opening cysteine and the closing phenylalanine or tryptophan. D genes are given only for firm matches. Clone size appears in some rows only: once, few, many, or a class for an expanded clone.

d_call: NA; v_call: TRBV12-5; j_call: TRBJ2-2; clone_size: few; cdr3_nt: TGTGCTAGTGGTTTGGTAAACACCGGGGAGCTGTTTTTT; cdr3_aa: CASGLVNTGELFF
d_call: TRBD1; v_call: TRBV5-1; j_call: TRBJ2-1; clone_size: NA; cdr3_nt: TGCGCCAGCAGCCCGAGACAGGGCTTTCTGAGTGAGCAGTTCTTC; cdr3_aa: CASSPRQGFLSEQFF
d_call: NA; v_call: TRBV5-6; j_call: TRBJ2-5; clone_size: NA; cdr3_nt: TGTGCCAGCAGCCCCAGGACCGGGACGGAGACCCAGTACTTC; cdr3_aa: CASSPRTGTETQYF
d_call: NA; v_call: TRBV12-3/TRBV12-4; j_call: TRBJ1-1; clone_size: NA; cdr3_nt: TGTGCCAGCACGGGACTGATGAACACTGAAGCTTTCTTT; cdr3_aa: CASTGLMNTEAFF
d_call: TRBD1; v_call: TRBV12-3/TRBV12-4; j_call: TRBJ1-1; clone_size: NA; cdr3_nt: TGTGCCAGCAGTACCTCGGGGACAGGGTGGAACACTGAAGCTTTCTTT; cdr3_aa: CASSTSGTGWNTEAFF
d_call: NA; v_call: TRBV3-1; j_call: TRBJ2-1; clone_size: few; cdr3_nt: TGTGCCAGCAGCCACGGCGGTTTGGGATCCAATGAGCAGTTCTTC; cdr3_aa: CASSHGGLGSNEQFF
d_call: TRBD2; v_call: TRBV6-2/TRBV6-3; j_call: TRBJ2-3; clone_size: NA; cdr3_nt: TGTGCCAGCAGTTACAAGACTAGCGGGGGGGGCACAGATACGCAGTATTTT; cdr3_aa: CASSYKTSGGGTDTQYF
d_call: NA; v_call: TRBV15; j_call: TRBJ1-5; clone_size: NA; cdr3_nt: TGTGCCACCAGCCCATGGGGGCCCTATCAGCCCCAGCATTTT; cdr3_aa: CATSPWGPYQPQHF
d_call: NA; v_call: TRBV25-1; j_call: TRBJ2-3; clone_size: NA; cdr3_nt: TGTGCCAGCAGTGACCATCAGCTAGCAGCGAGCACAGATACGCAGTATTTT; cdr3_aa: CASSDHQLAASTDTQYF
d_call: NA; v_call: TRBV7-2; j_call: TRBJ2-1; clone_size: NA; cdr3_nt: TGTGCCAGCAGCTTAGCGCAAGTTGGTCAGGGAAGCAATGAGCAGTTCTTC; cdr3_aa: CASSLAQVGQGSNEQFF
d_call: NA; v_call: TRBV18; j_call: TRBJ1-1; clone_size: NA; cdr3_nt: TGTGCCAGCTCACCACGAAAGGGGAGGTCTGAAGCTTTCTTT; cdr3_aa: CASSPRKGRSEAFF
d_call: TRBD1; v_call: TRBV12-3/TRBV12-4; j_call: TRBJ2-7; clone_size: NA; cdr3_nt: TGTGCCAGCGCCGGGGACAGGGGTTACGAGCAGTACTTC; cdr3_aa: CASAGDRGYEQYF
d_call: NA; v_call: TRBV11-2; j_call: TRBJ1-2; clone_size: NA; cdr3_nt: TGTGCCAGCAGCTTAGAGAGTAATGGCTACACCTTC; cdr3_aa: CASSLESNGYTF
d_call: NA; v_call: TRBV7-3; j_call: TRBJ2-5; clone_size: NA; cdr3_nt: TGTGCCAGCAGCCAGAGGGGCGGACAAGAGACCCAGTACTTC; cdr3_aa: CASSQRGGQETQYF
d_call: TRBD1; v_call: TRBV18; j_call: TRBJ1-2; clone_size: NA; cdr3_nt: TGTGCCAGCTCACCTCGGGGGACAGGGGCTAACTATGGCTACACCTTC; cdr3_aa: CASSPRGTGANYGYTF
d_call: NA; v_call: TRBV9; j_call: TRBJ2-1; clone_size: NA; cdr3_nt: TGTGCCAGCAGCCGTTGGCCGAGCTCCAATGAGCAGTTCTTC; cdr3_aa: CASSRWPSSNEQFF
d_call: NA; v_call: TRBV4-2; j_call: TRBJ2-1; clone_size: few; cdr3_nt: TGTGCCAGCAGCCAGGAGCGACTCGAGCAGTTCTTC; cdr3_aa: CASSQERLEQFF
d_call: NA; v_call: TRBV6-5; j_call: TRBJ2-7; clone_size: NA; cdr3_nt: TGTGCCAGCAGCCTCCGGGACCAGGGGTACGAGCAGTACTTC; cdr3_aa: CASSLRDQGYEQYF
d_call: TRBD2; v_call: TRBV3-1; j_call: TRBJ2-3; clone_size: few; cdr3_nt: TGTGCCAGCAGCCAAGCCGGGACTAGCGGACGCACAGATACGCAGTATTTT; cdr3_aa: CASSQAGTSGRTDTQYF
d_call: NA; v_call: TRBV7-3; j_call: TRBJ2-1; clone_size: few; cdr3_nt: TGTGCCAGCAGCCCCGAGGGCCCCTACAATGAGCAGTTCTTC; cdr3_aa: CASSPEGPYNEQFF
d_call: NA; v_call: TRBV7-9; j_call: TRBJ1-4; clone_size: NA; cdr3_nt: TGTGCCAGCAGCTTTTTCCAGGCAGGAGAAAAACTGTTTTTT; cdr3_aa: CASSFFQAGEKLFF
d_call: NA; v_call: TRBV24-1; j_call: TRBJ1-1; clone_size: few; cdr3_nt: TGTGCCACCAGTGATAGAGGGAGACGCGAAGCTTTCTTT; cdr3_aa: CATSDRGRREAFF
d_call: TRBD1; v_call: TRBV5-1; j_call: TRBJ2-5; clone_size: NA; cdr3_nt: TGCGCCAGCAGCACACCGGGACAGCAAGAGACCCAGTACTTC; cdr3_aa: CASSTPGQQETQYF
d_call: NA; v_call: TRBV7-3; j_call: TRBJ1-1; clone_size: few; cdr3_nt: TGTGCCAGCAGCCTAGGAGGGGCCTTGAACACTGAAGCTTTCTTT; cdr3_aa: CASSLGGALNTEAFF
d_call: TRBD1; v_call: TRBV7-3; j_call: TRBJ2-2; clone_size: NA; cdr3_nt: TGTGCCAGCAGCCCGAGACAGGGTTGGGTCACCGGGGAGCTGTTTTTT; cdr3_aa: CASSPRQGWVTGELFF
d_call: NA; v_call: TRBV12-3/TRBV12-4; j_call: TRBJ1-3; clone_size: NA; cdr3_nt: TGTGCCAGCAGTTCCCGAGGGGGGTTGGGGTCTGGAAACACCATATATTTT; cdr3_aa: CASSSRGGLGSGNTIYF
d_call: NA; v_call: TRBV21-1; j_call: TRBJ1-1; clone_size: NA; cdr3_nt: TGTGCCAGCAGCAAAATTAAGACAGGGGGCGGAAGCTACACTGAAGCTTTCTTT; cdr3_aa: CASSKIKTGGGSYTEAFF
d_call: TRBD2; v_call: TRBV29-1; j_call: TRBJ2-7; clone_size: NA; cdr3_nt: TGCAGCGTTTTCGAGAGCGGGAGAAACGAGCAGTACTTC; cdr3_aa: CSVFESGRNEQYF
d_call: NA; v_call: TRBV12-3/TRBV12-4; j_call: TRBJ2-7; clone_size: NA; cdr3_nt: TGTGCCAGCAGTTTAGGGGGGGCAGGGCAGCACGAGCAGTACTTC; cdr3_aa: CASSLGGAGQHEQYF
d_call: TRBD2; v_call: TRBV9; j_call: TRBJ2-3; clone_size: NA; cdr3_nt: TGTGCCAGCAGTTTAGCGGGAGACCCAGATACGCAGTATTTT; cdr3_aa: CASSLAGDPDTQYF
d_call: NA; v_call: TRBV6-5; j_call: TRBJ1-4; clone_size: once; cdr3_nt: TGTGCCAGCAGTTATGGACCGGCAACTAATGAAAAACTGTTTTTT; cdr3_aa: CASSYGPATNEKLFF
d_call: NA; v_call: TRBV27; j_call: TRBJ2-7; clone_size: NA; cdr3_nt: TGTGCCAGTCTCGGACTGAACTACGAGCAGTACTTC; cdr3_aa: CASLGLNYEQYF